This T cell receptor (beta chain) was captured in a study of cytomegalovirus exposure and HLA in healthy donors. Turning to the study itself: There were fewer than 130 million unique TCR beta sequences, drawn from roughly 200 million T cells, in an earlier analysis. Study-level results: Later analysis found that TCR beta chains associated with HLA were more clonally expanded than other, equally common chains. Some TCR beta chains (164 of them) were listed as cytomegalovirus-associated. Some V segments (TRBV6-2 and TRBV6-3 among them) were excluded as indistinguishable.

The CDR3 loop spans 15 amino acids. CDR1 and CDR2 (germline): LNHDA, SQIVND (reference sequence). The ends were cut back, 5 bases at V and 0 bases at J, with 13 bases in the middle. PCR used 60 Vbeta primers and 13 Jbeta primers. Using immunoSEQ multiplex PCR, the repertoire was profiled, and TCRdb retains in-frame clones only, with some absent. This table holds 180,000 or so clones, about 80% found once. With respect to this clone: Its specificity is unknown.

This chain links TRBV19 with TRBJ1-1; D is perhaps TRBD1 (6 bases). Sequencing was carried out using PBMCs. This clonotype was sampled from a man over 45 in good health and CMV-seropositive. The CDR3 coding sequence is TGTGCCAGTAGTGTCCAGGACAGCATGAACACTGAAGCTTTCTTT. This sequence encodes CASSVQDSMNTEAFF.